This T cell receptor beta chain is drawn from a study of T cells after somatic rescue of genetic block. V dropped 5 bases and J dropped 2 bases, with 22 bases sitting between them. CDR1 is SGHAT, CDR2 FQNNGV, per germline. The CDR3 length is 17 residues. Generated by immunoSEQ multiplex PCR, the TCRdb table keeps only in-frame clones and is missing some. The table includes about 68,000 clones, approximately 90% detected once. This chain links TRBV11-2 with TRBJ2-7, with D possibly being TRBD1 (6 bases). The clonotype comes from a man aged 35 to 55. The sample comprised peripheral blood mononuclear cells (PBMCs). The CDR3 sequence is CASSTPRGATLTYEQYF. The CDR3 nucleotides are TGTGCCAGCAGCACCCCCAGGGGCGCAACCCTCACCTACGAGCAGTACTTC.